The entry below describes one TCR beta chain. CDR3 length equals 14 residues. V lost 1 base and J lost 2, with 8 bases in between. The V gene's germline CDR1 is KGHSH and CDR2 LQKENI. Thymus tissue was removed during corrective cardiac surgery. This entry is derived from a study of human thymus T cells. The assay was immunoSEQ multiplex PCR, and TCRdb's table has in-frame clones only and misses some. The sample contains roughly 120,000 clones, around 94% of which appear only once. Sequencing was done on a sample of thymus tissue. This clonotype was sampled from a boy under two years old with a congenital heart defect but otherwise immunologically healthy. The chain couples TRBV18 to TRBJ1-2; D unresolved. The CDR3 sequence is CASSPLYINYGYTF. The CDR3 DNA reads as TGTGCCAGCTCACCACTTTACATAAACTATGGCTACACCTTC.